This T cell receptor beta chain was identified during a study of T cells in Graves' hyperthyroidism and ophthalmopathy. Authors of the study amplified TCR beta CDR3 regions from RNA transcripts. First-round RT-PCR targeting the TCR CDR3 was performed with the HTBI primer set. Each CDR3 protein gets one entry after TCRdb re-called the multiplex PCR reads with MiXCR. The sample lists around 450,000 distinct CDR3 sequences, about 15% occurring once. V shed 5 bases, J shed 3 bases, and the junction held 11 bases outside the gene matches. Looked up from germline, CDR1 is MNHEY and CDR2 is SMNVEV (reference sequence). CDR3 size: 17 residues. This clonotype was seen many times.

The sequencing sample was made of blood. The V call is TRBV27, the J call TRBJ2-2; 8 bases agree with TRBD2. The sequence was obtained from a woman aged 18 to 35 with Graves' hyperthyroidism. The CDR3: CASSLHFGGADTGELFF. CDR3 bases: TGTGCCAGCAGTCTCCACTTCGGGGGGGCCGACACCGGGGAGCTGTTTTTT.